There are many counts of the clone carrying this TCR beta chain. Its antigen is undetermined. The data were taken from a study of T cells in Graves' hyperthyroidism and ophthalmopathy. In the study overall: Peripheral blood specimens were obtained at initial diagnosis, prior to any treatment. Findings of the study overall: Ophthalmopathy cases were set apart from stable hyperthyroidism by a 13 V-J model.

The CDR3 runs 15 residues. The V and J ends lost 4 bases and 0 bases respectively, with 10 bases between them. Germline lookup yields CDR1 LGHDT and CDR2 YNNKEL (reference sequence). RNA transcripts yielded amplified TCR beta CDR3 regions. The study used the HTBI primer set for a first-round RT-PCR of the TCR CDR3. TCRdb reprocessed the multiplex PCR reads with MiXCR, giving one entry per CDR3 protein. Of a few hundred thousand distinct CDR3 sequences in the sample, approximately 14% were seen once. It was considered stable Graves' hyperthyroidism when ophthalmopathy did not progress within 18 months.

The chain employs TRBV3-1 and TRBJ2-1; no reliable D call. The source of this sequence is a woman in her 30s with Graves' hyperthyroidism. The sample consisted of blood. CDR3 coding DNA: TGTGCCAGCAGCCGTGGACGGAGCTCCTACAATGAGCAGTTCTTC. Its translation: CASSRGRSSYNEQFF.